This is a list of T cell receptor beta chains from one sample in a study of naive and memory T cell subsets. One entry per CDR3 protein results from TCRdb running MiXCR on the UMI-ligation and nested PCR reads. This sample has roughly 91,000 distinct CDR3 sequences; 13% occur once, and the top ten carry around 0.9%. Sequencing used central memory CD4+ T cells from blood. The source is a human donor in good health. Both conserved end residues are part of each CDR3. The D gene is left open where the match is weak. For some rows the clone size is stated as once, few or many, or as a class when expanded; others skip it.

V	size	J	D	DNA	CDR3
TRBV20-1	few	TRBJ2-3	TRBD2	TGCAGTGCTAGCGTGACTAGCGGAAGCACAGATACGCAGTATTTT	CSASVTSGSTDTQYF
TRBV28	many	TRBJ1-1	TRBD1	TGTGCCAGCAGTTCGGACAGGAGGGTCGCTGAAGCTTTCTTT	CASSSDRRVAEAFF
TRBV4-1	few	TRBJ2-1	TRBD2	TGCGCCAGCAGCCGAGATTTAGTGGCGGGAGGAGGCCCCTACAATGAGCAGTTCTTC	CASSRDLVAGGGPYNEQFF
TRBV6-2/TRBV6-3	few	TRBJ2-3	TRBD2	TGTGCCAGCAGGGGACTAGCGGAAAACACAGATACGCAGTATTTT	CASRGLAENTDTQYF
TRBV14	.	TRBJ1-2	.	TGTGCCAGCAGCCAAACCGATTATGGCTACACCTTC	CASSQTDYGYTF
TRBV5-1	once	TRBJ2-5	.	TGCGCCAGCAGGCTCGGACAGCGGGAAGATACCCAGTACTTC	CASRLGQREDTQYF
TRBV30	few	TRBJ2-3	TRBD1	TGTGCCTGGAGTCGGACAGGGACGGGAGATACGCAGTATTTT	CAWSRTGTGDTQYF
TRBV5-1	many	TRBJ2-1	.	TGCGCCAGCAGCTCCGGACAGCCGCTGAATGAGCAGTTCTTC	CASSSGQPLNEQFF
TRBV2	.	TRBJ1-6	.	TGTGCCAGCAGTGGAACGCGTAGTGTTTCACCCCTCCACTTT	CASSGTRSVSPLHF
TRBV6-2/TRBV6-3	many	TRBJ2-5	TRBD1	TGTGCCAGCAGTTGGACAGGGGGAAACCAAGAGACCCAGTACTTC	CASSWTGGNQETQYF
TRBV7-8	many	TRBJ2-3	TRBD2	TGTGCCAGCAGCTTAAGGCTAGCGGCCGATACGCAGTATTTT	CASSLRLAADTQYF
TRBV6-6	many	TRBJ2-3	TRBD2	TGTGCCAGCAGTTCCCGTTCTAGCGGGATAGGCGCAGATACGCAGTATTTT	CASSSRSSGIGADTQYF
TRBV28	.	TRBJ2-1	.	TGTGCCAGCAGCCCACATTCTGACTACAATGAGCAGTTCTTC	CASSPHSDYNEQFF
TRBV6-5	.	TRBJ1-3	.	TGTGCCAGCAGTTCCGTGAACTCTGGAAACACCATATATTTT	CASSSVNSGNTIYF
TRBV5-1	many	TRBJ2-7	.	TGCGCCAGCAGCTTGGCGGACGACGGCACCTACGAGCAGTACTTC	CASSLADDGTYEQYF
TRBV7-9	few	TRBJ2-3	.	TGTGCCAGCAGCGATTCAGGGGGCACAGATACGCAGTATTTT	CASSDSGGTDTQYF
TRBV7-2	.	TRBJ2-5	.	TGTGCCAGCAGCTTAAATAACGGGCAAGAGACCCAGTACTTC	CASSLNNGQETQYF
TRBV6-5	.	TRBJ1-4	.	TGTGCCAGCAGTTACCCATCCCAACAACGAACTAATGAAAAACTGTTTTTT	CASSYPSQQRTNEKLFF
TRBV12-3/TRBV12-4	few	TRBJ2-7	TRBD2	TGTGCCAGCAGGGCACTAGCGGGGGGCTACGAGCAGTACTTC	CASRALAGGYEQYF
TRBV20-1	.	TRBJ2-3	TRBD2	TGCAGTGCTAGCTTGTCCGGGACTAGCGGCACAGATACGCAGTATTTT	CSASLSGTSGTDTQYF
TRBV29-1	.	TRBJ2-5	.	TGCAGCGTGGACAGACAAGAGACCCAGTACTTC	CSVDRQETQYF
TRBV29-1	many	TRBJ2-2	TRBD1	TGCAGCGTTGCCGGGACAGCCAACAAAAACACCGGGGAGCTGTTTTTT	CSVAGTANKNTGELFF
TRBV7-8	many	TRBJ2-7	TRBD1	TGTGCCAGCAGCTGGACAGGCAACTCCTACGAGCAGTACTTC	CASSWTGNSYEQYF
TRBV10-3	many	TRBJ2-5	.	TGTGCCATCAGTGAAGGACAGAGGAGGGAGACCCAGTACTTC	CAISEGQRRETQYF
TRBV2	.	TRBJ2-5	TRBD1	TGTGCCAGCACTATTACCGGGACAGAAAAAGAGACCCAGTACTTC	CASTITGTEKETQYF
TRBV28	.	TRBJ1-2	.	TGTGCCAGCAGTTTATTACGGCAGGTCGGGGGCTACACCTTC	CASSLLRQVGGYTF
TRBV10-3	.	TRBJ1-5	TRBD1	TGTGCCATCAGTGGGAAGGGACAGGGGAAATTTAGCAATCAGCCCCAGCATTTT	CAISGKGQGKFSNQPQHF
TRBV20-1	few	TRBJ2-7	.	TGCAGTGCTAGAGACCCAGCATTCACCTACGAGCAGTACTTC	CSARDPAFTYEQYF
TRBV14	.	TRBJ2-7	TRBD1	TGTGCCAGCAGCCAAGGTTTCCGGACAGGGAGCGACGAGCAGTACTTC	CASSQGFRTGSDEQYF
TRBV29-1	few	TRBJ2-1	TRBD2	TGCAGCGTTGAAAGGACTAGCGGGAGTAAGTTCTTC	CSVERTSGSKFF
TRBV14	.	TRBJ1-1	.	TGTGCCAGCAGCCAAGATCTTAGAACTGAAGCTTTCTTT	CASSQDLRTEAFF
TRBV20-1	.	TRBJ1-2	.	TGCAGTGCTAGAGATCGGCCAGTTGATGGCTACACCTTC	CSARDRPVDGYTF
TRBV30	many	TRBJ2-1	TRBD2	TGTGCCTGGAGTGAGAAGGGACTAGCGGACAATGAGCAGTTCTTC	CAWSEKGLADNEQFF
TRBV29-1	many	TRBJ1-1	TRBD1	TGCAGCGTTGCCAGGGGGACCACTGAAGCTTTCTTT	CSVARGTTEAFF
TRBV3-1	.	TRBJ1-5	.	TGTGCCAGCAGCCAGGGAGGGTCGGATAGCAATCAGCCCCAGCATTTT	CASSQGGSDSNQPQHF
TRBV4-1	few	TRBJ1-3	.	TGCGCCAGCAGCCAAGATTTCGCAGCCTCTGGAAACACCATATATTTT	CASSQDFAASGNTIYF
TRBV2	few	TRBJ2-7	.	TGTGCCAGCAGGGTTATAGGAGGCGAGCAGTACTTC	CASRVIGGEQYF
TRBV10-3	.	TRBJ2-1	TRBD1	TGTGCCACCGCGGGTAGTTCCGGGACAGGATTTAAGACGTCCTACAATGAGCAGTTCTTC	CATAGSSGTGFKTSYNEQFF
TRBV14	few	TRBJ2-1	.	TGTGCCAGCACCCCGCTCGGCTCGTGGAGGGAGCAGTTCTTC	CASTPLGSWREQFF
TRBV7-2	.	TRBJ2-7	.	TGTGCCAGCAGCACCCCCCTCCGAGAGGGCGAGCAGTACTTC	CASSTPLREGEQYF
TRBV5-4	.	TRBJ2-3	.	TGTGCCAGCAGCTCCCTTGCGGAAAGCACAGATACGCAGTATTTT	CASSSLAESTDTQYF
TRBV20-1	.	TRBJ2-5	.	TGCAGTGCAGGGGAAGAGACCCAGTACTTC	CSAGEETQYF
TRBV18	many	TRBJ1-2	.	TGTGCCAGCTCACCAGGCATTACGGGATTCTATGGCTACACCTTC	CASSPGITGFYGYTF
TRBV12-3/TRBV12-4	.	TRBJ2-5	TRBD2	TGTGCCAGCAGTTCGAACGCGGGAGGGGAGACCCAGTACTTC	CASSSNAGGETQYF
TRBV11-2	.	TRBJ1-1	.	TGTGCCAGCAGCCCGGAGTGGAACACTGAAGCTTTCTTT	CASSPEWNTEAFF
TRBV5-6	few	TRBJ2-3	TRBD1	TGTGCCAGCAGCTCGCTCTCAGGGGGCATCACAGATACGCAGTATTTT	CASSSLSGGITDTQYF
TRBV7-9	many	TRBJ2-7	.	TGTGCCAGCAGCCTTCGGGACACACAACAGTACTTC	CASSLRDTQQYF
TRBV7-6	few	TRBJ2-7	.	TGTGCCAGCAGCTTAGCTCCGGGGCCCTCCTACGAGCAGTACTTC	CASSLAPGPSYEQYF
TRBV3-1	.	TRBJ2-1	.	TGTGCCAGCAGCCAGAGGAGGGCTAATGAGCAGTTCTTC	CASSQRRANEQFF
TRBV19	few	TRBJ1-3	.	TGTGCCACCACCGGGGGTAGCTCTGGAAACACCATATATTTT	CATTGGSSGNTIYF